Included here is one T cell receptor (beta chain) sequence, with context. Its antigen is not identified. Gene names and germline match the mouse. From the germline J gene comes the end of the CDR3, since the read stops 4 residues before it. Markers including CD4, CD8alpha, NKG2D and NKG2ACE guided sorting of pooled cutaneous lymph node cells. As the sequencing template, cDNA was produced by extracting RNA and reverse transcribing it. This table comes from immunoSEQ multiplex PCR, and its TCRdb copy is limited to in-frame clones, with some not included. The data show approximately 280,000 clones, with none appearing a single time. The record originates from a study of CD8+ T cells in alopecia areata. The overall study: Graft recipients were roughly 6-11-week-old female C3H/HeJ mice, and donor skin originated from approximately 6-13-month-old C3H/HeJ mice with spontaneous alopecia. Study results and caveats: Mice showed TCR sharing more clearly than patients did, possibly owing to HLA. Higher clonality than in normal scalp was seen in lesional scalp, especially alopecia totalis/universalis. Scalp data also include sequences from resident alphabeta T cells of normal skin.

Germline V gene lookup returns CDR1 MSHET and CDR2 SYDVDS. The V and J ends lost 5 bases and 3 bases, in that order; junction bases with no gene match: 6. CDR3 length: 16 amino acids. Specimen: CD4+ T cells sorted from a lymph node. The V gene is TRBV29, the J gene TRBJ2-2; 10 bases agree with TRBD1. The receptor was isolated from a C3H/HeJ mouse with alopecia areata. This strain has MHC haplotype H2-k. The CDR3 DNA, read in part, is TGTGCTAGCAGTCCCCTCGGGACAGGGGACACCGGG. Translated, it gives CASSPLGTGDTG. In full, the CDR3 reads CASSPLGTGDTGQLYF.